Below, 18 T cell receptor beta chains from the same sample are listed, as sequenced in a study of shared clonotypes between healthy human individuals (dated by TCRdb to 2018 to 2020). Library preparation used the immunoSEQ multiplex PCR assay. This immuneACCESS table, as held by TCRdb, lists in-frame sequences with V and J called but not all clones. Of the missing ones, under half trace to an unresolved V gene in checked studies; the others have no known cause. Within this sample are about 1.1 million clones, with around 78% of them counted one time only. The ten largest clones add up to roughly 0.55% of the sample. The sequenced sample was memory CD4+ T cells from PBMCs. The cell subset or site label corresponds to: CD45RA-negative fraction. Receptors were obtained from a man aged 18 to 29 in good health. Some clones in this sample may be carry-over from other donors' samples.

This CDR3 reads CASSLAGLVNTGELFF. Written as DNA, the CDR3 is TGCGCCAGCAGCTTGGCTGGACTGGTGAACACCGGGGAGCTGTTTTTT. V is TRBV5-1 and J is TRBJ2-2, with D perhaps matching TRBD2 (5 bases). The CDR3 loop spans 16 amino acids. Germline V gene lookup returns CDR1 SGHRS and CDR2 YFSETQ. Trimming shortened V by 0 bases and J by 1 base, and 10 bases separated the two germline ends.

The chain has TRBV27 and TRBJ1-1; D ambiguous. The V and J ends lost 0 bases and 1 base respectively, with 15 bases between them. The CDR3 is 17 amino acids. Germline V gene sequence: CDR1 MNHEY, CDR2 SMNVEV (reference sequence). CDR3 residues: CASSLSGSVRSNTEAFF. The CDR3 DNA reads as TGTGCCAGCAGTTTATCTGGGTCGGTCAGATCGAACACTGAAGCTTTCTTT.

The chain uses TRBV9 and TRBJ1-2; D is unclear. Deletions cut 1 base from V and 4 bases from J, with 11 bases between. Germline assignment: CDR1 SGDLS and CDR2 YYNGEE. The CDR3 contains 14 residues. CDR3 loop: CASSVSPFSYGYTF. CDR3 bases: TGTGCCAGCAGCGTATCTCCTTTCTCCTATGGCTACACCTTC.

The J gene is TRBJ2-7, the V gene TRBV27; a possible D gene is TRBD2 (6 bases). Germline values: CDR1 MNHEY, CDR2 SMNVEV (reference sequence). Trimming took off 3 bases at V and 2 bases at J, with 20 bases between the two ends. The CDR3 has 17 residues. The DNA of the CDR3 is TGTGCCAGCAGTTTTTATTTAGGGAGGCAGGCGCCCTACGAGCAGTACTTC. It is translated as CASSFYLGRQAPYEQYF.

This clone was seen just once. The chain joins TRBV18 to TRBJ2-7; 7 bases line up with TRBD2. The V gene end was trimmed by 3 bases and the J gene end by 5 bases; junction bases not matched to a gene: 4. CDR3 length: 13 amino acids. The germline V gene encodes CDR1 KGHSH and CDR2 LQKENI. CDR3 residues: CASSPVAGDEQYF. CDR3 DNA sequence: TGTGCCAGCTCACCTGTGGCGGGGGACGAGCAGTACTTC.

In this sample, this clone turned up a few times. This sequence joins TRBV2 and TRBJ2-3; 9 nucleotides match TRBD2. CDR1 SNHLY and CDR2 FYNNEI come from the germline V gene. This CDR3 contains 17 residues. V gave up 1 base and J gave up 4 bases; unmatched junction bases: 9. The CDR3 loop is CASSEGLAGKYADTQYF. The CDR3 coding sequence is TGTGCCAGCAGTGAAGGGCTAGCGGGAAAGTATGCAGATACGCAGTATTTT.

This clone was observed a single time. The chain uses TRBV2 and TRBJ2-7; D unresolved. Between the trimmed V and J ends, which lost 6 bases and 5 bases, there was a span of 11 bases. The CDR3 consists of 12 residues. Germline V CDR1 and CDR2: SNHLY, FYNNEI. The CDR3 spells CASRDRINEQYF. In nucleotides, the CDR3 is TGTGCCAGCAGAGATCGAATAAACGAGCAGTACTTC.

Written as DNA, the CDR3 is TGTGCCAGTAGTCCACTAGCGGGAGCCGGCGAGCAGTACTTC. As protein: CASSPLAGAGEQYF. This rearrangement joins TRBV19 to TRBJ2-7; 11 positions agree with TRBD2. Losses at the gene ends were 5 bases for V and 6 bases for J; bases not matched to a gene: 6. The CDR3 totals 14 residues. The germline V gene encodes CDR1 LNHDA and CDR2 SQIVND (reference sequence). The full variable domain, in which reference TRBV19 and TRBJ2-7 provide the parts outside the CDR3, is DGGITQSPKYLFRKEGQNVTLSCEQNLNHDAMYWYRQDPGQGLRLIYYSQIVNDFQKGDIAEGYSVSREKKESFPLTVTSAQKNPTAFYLCASSPLAGAGEQYFGPGTRLTVT.

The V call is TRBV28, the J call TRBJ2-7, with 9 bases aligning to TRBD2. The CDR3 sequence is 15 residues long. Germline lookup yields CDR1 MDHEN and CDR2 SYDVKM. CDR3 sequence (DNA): TGTGCAGCGGCGGGGGGGCGAGGGAGGTCGGGTGAGCAGTACTTC. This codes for CAAAGGRGRSGEQYF.

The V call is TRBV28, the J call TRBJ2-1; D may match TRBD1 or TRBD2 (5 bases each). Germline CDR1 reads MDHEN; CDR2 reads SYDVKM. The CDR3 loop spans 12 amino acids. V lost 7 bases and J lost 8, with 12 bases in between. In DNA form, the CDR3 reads TGTGCCAGCAAAACACTAGGGGATGAGCAGTTCTTC. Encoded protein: CASKTLGDEQFF.

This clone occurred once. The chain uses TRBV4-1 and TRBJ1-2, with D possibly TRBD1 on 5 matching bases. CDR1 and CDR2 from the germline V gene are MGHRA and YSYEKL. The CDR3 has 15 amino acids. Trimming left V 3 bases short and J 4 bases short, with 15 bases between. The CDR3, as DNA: TGCGCCAGCAGCCAGAATACCGGGGCCTCCTATGGCTACACCTTC. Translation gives CASSQNTGASYGYTF.

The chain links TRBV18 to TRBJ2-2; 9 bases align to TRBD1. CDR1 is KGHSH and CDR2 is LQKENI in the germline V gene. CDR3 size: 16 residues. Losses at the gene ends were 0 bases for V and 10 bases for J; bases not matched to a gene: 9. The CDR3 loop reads CASSPPFGTGFAELFF. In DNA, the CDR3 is TGTGCCAGCTCACCACCCTTCGGGACAGGGTTTGCGGAGCTGTTTTTT.

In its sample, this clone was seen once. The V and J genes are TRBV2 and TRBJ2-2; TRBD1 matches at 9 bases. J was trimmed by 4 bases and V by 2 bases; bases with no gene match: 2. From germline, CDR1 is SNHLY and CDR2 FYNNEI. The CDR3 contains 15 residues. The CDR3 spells CASSEWTGATGELFF. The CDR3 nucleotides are TGTGCCAGCAGTGAATGGACAGGGGCCACCGGGGAGCTGTTTTTT.

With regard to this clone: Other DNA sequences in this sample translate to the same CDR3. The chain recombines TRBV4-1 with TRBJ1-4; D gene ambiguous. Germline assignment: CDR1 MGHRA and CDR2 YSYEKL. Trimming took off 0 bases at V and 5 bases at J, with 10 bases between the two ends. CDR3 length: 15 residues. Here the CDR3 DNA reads TGCGCCAGCAGCCAAGATGGCGTGGCAAATGAAAAACTGTTTTTT. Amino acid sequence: CASSQDGVANEKLFF.

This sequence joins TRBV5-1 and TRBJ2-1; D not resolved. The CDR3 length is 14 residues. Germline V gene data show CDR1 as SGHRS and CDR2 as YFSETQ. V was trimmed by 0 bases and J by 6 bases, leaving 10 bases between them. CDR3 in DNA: TGCGCCAGCAGCTTGGGACACCCCGGCAATGAGCAGTTCTTC. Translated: CASSLGHPGNEQFF.

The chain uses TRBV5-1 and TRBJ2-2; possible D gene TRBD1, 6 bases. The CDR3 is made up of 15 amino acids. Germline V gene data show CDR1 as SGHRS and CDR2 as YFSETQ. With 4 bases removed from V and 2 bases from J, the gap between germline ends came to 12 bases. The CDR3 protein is CASSLYRDNTGELFF. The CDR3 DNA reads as TGCGCCAGCAGCCTCTACAGGGATAACACCGGGGAGCTGTTTTTT.

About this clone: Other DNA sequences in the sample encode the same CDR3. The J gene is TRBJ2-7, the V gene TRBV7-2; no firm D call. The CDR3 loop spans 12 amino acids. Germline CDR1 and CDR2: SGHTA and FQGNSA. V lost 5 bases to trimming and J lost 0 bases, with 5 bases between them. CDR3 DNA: TGTGCCAGCAGCGACGACTCCTACGAGCAGTACTTC. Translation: CASSDDSYEQYF.

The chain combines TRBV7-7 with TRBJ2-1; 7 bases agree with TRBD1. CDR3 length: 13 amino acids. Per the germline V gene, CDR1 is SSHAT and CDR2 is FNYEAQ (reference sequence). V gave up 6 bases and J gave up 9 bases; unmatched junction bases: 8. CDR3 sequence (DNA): TGTGCCAGCAGTCCAGACAGGGCTGGTGAGCAGTTCTTC. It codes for CASSPDRAGEQFF.